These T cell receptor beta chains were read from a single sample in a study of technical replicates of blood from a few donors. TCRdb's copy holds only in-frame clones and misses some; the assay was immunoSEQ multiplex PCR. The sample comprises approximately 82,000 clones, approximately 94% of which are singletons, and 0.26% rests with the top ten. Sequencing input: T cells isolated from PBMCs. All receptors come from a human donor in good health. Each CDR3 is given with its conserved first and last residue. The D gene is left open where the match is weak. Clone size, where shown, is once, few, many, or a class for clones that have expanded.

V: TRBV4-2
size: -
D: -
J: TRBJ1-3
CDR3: CASSQDAGTGGNTIYF
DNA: TGTGCCAGCAGCCAAGATGCGGGGACGGGGGGAAACACCATATATTTT

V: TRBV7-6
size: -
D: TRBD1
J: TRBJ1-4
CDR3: CASSLGQGATNEKLFF
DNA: TGTGCCAGCAGCTTAGGGCAGGGGGCGACTAATGAAAAACTGTTTTTT

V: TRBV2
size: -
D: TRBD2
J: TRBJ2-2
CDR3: CASSEVTSRRPGELFF
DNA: TGTGCCAGCAGTGAAGTGACTAGCCGGAGGCCCGGGGAGCTGTTTTTT

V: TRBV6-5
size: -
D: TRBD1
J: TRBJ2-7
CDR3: CASSYGRTGYYEQYF
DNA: TGTGCCAGCAGTTATGGCAGGACAGGGTACTACGAGCAGTACTTC

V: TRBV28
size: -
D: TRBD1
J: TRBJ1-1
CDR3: CASSLFGQDKAFF
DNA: TGTGCCAGCAGTTTATTTGGACAGGACAAAGCTTTCTTT

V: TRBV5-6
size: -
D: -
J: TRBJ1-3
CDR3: CASSLKGSGNTIYF
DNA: TGTGCCAGCAGCTTGAAGGGGTCTGGAAACACCATATATTTT

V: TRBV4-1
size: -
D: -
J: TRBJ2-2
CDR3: CASSQGQLPNTGELFF
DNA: TGCGCCAGCAGCCAAGGACAACTCCCGAACACCGGGGAGCTGTTTTTT

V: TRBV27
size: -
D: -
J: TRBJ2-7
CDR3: CASSLSSAYEQYF
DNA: TGTGCCAGCAGTTTATCCAGTGCCTACGAGCAGTACTTC

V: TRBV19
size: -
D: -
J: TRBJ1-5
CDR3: CASSPVGSDYSNQPQHF
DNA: TGTGCCAGTAGTCCCGTCGGGTCCGATTATAGCAATCAGCCCCAGCATTTT

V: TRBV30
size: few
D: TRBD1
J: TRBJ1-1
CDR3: CARRGDYTEAFF
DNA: TGTGCCCGCAGGGGGGACTACACTGAAGCTTTCTTT

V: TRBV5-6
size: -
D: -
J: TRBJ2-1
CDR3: CASSLIGARNEQFF
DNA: TGTGCCAGCAGCTTGATTGGGGCTAGAAATGAGCAGTTCTTC

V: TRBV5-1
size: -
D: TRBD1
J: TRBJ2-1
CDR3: CASSGVGQGGYNEQFF
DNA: TGCGCCAGCAGCGGTGTAGGACAGGGGGGCTACAATGAGCAGTTCTTC

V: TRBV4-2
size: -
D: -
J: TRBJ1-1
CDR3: CASSQGVRRGMNTEAFF
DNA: TGTGCCAGCAGCCAAGGGGTTCGTCGGGGGATGAACACTGAAGCTTTCTTT

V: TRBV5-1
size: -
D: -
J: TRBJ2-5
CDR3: CASSLQETQYF
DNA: TGCGCCAGCAGCTTGCAGGAGACCCAGTACTTC

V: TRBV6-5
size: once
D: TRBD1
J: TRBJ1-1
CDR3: CASRSTGAGSAEAFF
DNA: TGTGCCAGCAGGTCCACAGGGGCGGGATCTGCTGAAGCTTTCTTT

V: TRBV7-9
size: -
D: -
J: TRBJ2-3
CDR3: CASSLTGSVGDTQYF
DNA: TGTGCCAGCAGCTTAACGGGATCGGTAGGGGATACGCAGTATTTT

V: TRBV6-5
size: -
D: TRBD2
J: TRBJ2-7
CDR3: CASSYRTSGYEQYF
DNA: TGTGCCAGCAGTTATCGAACTAGCGGTTACGAGCAGTACTTC

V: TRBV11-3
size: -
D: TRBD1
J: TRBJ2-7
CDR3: CASSLSRDRVYEQYF
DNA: TGTGCCAGCAGCCTCAGTCGGGACAGAGTTTACGAGCAGTACTTC

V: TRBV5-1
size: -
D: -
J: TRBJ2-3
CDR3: CASSSPDSTDTQYF
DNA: TGCGCCAGCAGCTCTCCGGACAGTACGGATACGCAGTATTTT

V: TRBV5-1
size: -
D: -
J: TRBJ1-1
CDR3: CASSLVQGNTEAFF
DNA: TGCGCCAGCAGCTTGGTTCAGGGGAACACTGAAGCTTTCTTT

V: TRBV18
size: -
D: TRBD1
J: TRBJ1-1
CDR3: CASSRQGNTEAFF
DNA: TGTGCCAGCTCACGACAGGGTAACACTGAAGCTTTCTTT

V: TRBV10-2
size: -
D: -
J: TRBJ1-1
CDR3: CASSADTEAFF
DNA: TGCGCCAGCAGTGCGGACACTGAAGCTTTCTTT

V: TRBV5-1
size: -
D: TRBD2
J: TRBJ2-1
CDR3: CASSLASSGLYNEQFF
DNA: TGCGCCAGCAGCTTGGCCTCTAGCGGTCTTTACAATGAGCAGTTCTTC

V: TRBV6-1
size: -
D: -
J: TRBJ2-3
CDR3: CASSVLQGTDTQYF
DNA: TGTGCCAGCAGTGTGTTGCAGGGGACAGATACGCAGTATTTT

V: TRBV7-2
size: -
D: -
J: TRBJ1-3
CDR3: CASSLAPLSPGAYGNTIYF
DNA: TGTGCCAGCAGCTTAGCGCCTTTGTCACCCGGAGCCTATGGAAACACCATATATTTT

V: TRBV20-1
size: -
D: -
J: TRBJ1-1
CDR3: CSALFTEAFF
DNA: TGCAGTGCCCTGTTCACTGAAGCTTTCTTT

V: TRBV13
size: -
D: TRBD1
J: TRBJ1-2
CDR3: CASSVTGVGYTF
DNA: TGTGCCAGCAGCGTTACAGGGGTTGGCTACACCTTC

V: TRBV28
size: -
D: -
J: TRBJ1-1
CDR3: CASRGHLVDTEAFF
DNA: TGTGCCAGCAGGGGACACTTAGTGGACACTGAAGCTTTCTTT

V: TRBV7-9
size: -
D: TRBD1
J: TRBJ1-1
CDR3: CASSTGQGLMNTEAFF
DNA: TGTGCCAGCAGCACGGGACAGGGGCTCATGAACACTGAAGCTTTCTTT

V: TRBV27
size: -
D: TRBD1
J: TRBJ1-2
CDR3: CASSDRGLRGYTF
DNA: TGTGCCAGCAGTGACAGGGGGCTAAGGGGCTACACCTTC

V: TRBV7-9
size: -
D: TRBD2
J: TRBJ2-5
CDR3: CASSLPSGSQETQYF
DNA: TGTGCCAGCAGCTTACCTAGCGGGAGCCAAGAGACCCAGTACTTC

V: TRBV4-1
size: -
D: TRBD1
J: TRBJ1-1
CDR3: CASSLQTGMAFF
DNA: TGCGCCAGCAGCCTGCAGACAGGGATGGCTTTCTTT

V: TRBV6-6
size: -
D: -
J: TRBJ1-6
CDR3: CASSLAAPADSPLHF
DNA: TGTGCCAGCAGCCTGGCGGCCCCCGCAGATTCACCCCTCCACTTT

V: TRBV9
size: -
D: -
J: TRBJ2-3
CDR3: CASSRQLRPQDTQYF
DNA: TGTGCCAGCAGCCGACAGCTGCGACCCCAAGATACGCAGTATTTT

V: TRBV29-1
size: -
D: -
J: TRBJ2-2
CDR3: CSVVFRESINPGELFF
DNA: TGCAGCGTTGTTTTTCGGGAGTCCATCAACCCCGGGGAGCTGTTTTTT

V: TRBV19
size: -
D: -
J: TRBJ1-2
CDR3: CASSIATGNYGYTF
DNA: TGTGCCAGTAGTATTGCCACAGGGAACTATGGCTACACCTTC

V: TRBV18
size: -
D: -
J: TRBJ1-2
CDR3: CASSPSVGGNYGYTF
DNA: TGTGCCAGCTCACCGAGTGTTGGGGGGAACTATGGCTACACCTTC

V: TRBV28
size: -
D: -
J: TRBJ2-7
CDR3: CASVGGGSSYEQYF
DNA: TGTGCCAGCGTGGGGGGGGGCAGCTCCTACGAGCAGTACTTC